A single TCR beta chain is shown here with its context. Sequencing used immunoSEQ multiplex PCR; TCRdb keeps in-frame clones, though not all of them. The table records about 500,000 clones, 85% to 90% of them present only once. The sample originates from a study of blood T cell repertoires in COVID-19. The CDR3 has 15 residues. Germline assignment: CDR1 SEHNR and CDR2 FQNEAQ (reference sequence). With V trimmed by 4 bases and J by 4 bases, 9 bases remained unmatched. The sequencing input was peripheral blood. The chain carries TRBV7-9 and TRBJ1-2, with 7 bases aligning to TRBD1. The sequence was obtained from a woman between 45 and 65 years old with COVID-19, enrolled during active disease. The CDR3 is CASSSDRVYRYGYTF. The DNA for the CDR3 is TGTGCCAGCAGCTCTGACAGGGTGTATCGCTATGGCTACACCTTC.